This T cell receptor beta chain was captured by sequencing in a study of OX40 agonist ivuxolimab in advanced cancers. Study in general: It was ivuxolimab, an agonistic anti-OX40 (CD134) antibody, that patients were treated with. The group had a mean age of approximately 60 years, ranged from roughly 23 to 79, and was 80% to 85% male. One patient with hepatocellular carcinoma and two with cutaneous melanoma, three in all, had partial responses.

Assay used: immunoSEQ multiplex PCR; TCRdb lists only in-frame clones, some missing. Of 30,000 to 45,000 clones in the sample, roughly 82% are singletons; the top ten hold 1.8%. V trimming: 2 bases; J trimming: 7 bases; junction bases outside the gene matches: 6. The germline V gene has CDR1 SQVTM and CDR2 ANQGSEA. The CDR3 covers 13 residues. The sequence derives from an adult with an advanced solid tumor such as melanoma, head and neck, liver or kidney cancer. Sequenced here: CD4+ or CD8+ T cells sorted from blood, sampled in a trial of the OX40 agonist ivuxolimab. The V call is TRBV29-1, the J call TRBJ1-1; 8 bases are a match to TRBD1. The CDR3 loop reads CSVERSQGGEAFF. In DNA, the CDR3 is TGCAGCGTTGAAAGGTCACAGGGGGGTGAAGCTTTCTTT. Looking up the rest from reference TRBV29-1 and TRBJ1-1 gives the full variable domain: SAVISQKPSRDICQRGTSLTIQCQVDSQVTMMFWYRQQPGQSLTLIATANQGSEATYESGFVIDKFPISRPNLTFSTLTVSNMSPEDSSIYLCSVERSQGGEAFFGQGTRLTVV.